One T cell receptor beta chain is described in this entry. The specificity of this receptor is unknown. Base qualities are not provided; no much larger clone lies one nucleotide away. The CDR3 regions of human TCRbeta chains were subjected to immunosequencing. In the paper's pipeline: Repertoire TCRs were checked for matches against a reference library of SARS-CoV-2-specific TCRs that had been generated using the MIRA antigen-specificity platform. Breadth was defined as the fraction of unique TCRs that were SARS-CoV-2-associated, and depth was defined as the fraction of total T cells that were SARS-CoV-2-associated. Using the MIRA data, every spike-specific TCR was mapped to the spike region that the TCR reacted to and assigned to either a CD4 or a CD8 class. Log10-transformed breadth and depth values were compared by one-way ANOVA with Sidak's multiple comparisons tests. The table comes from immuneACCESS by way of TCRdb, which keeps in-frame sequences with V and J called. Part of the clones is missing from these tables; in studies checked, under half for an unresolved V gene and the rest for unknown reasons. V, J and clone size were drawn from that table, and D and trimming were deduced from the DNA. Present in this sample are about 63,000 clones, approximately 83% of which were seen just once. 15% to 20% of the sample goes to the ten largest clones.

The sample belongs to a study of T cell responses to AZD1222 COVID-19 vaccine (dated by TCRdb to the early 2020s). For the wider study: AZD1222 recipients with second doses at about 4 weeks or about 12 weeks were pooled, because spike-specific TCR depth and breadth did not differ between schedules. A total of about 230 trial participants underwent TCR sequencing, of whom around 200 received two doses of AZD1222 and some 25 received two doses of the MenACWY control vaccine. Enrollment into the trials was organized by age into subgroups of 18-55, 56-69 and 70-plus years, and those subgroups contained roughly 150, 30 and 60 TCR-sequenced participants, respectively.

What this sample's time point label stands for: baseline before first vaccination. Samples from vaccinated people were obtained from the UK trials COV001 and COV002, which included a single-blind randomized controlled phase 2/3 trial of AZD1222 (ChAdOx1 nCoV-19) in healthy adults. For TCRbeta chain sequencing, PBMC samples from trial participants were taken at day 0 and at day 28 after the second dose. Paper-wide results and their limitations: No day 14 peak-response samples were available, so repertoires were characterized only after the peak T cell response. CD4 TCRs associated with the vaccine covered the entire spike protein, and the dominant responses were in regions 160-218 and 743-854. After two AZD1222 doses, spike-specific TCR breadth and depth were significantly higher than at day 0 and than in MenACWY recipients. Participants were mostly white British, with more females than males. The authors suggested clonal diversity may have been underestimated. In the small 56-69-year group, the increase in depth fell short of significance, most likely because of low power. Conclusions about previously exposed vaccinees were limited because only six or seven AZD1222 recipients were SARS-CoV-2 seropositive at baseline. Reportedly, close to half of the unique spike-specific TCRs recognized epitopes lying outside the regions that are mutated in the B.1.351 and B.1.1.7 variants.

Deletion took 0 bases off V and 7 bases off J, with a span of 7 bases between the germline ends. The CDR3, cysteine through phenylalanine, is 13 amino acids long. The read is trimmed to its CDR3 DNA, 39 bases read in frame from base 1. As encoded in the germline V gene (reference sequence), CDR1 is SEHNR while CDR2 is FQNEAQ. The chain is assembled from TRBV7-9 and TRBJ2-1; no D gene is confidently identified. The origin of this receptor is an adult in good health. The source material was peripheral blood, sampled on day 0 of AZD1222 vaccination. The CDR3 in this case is CASSLAPANEQFF. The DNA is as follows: TGTGCCAGCAGCTTAGCGCCCGCAAATGAGCAGTTCTTC.